This T cell receptor (beta chain) stems from a study of blood T cell repertoires in COVID-19. Overall study context: The study drew acute and convalescent COVID-19 samples from the United States, Italy and Spain. T cells, B-cell-depleted T cells, or PBMCs supplied cDNA or gDNA.

In the authors' workflow: Reference gene primer amplification yielded estimated nucleated cell counts. Libraries were prepared by immunoSEQ multiplex PCR; TCRdb keeps only in-frame clonotypes and omits some of them. V and J calls and clone size are given by that table; D and trimming were obtained from the DNA. In the table there are 100,000 to 150,000 clones, 88% of which are singletons. This CDR3 has 16 residues. The V end lost 4 bases, the J end lost 9 bases, and 22 bases lay between the germline ends. Germline V gene sequence: CDR1 SGHAT, CDR2 FQDESV (reference sequence). This clonotype was sampled from a man aged 50-60 years with acute or convalescent COVID-19. Specimen: peripheral blood. The V call is TRBV11-1, the J call TRBJ1-5, with D unclear. Here the CDR3 reads CASSYPGIYIRRPQHF. DNA for the CDR3: TGTGCCAGCAGCTATCCCGGGATATACATCCGTCGGCCCCAGCATTTT.